A selection of T cell receptor beta chains follows, all from one sample in a study of blood T cell repertoires in COVID-19. Here immunoSEQ multiplex PCR was the method, and the copy in TCRdb shows in-frame clones only, minus some. The table includes tens of thousands of clones, roughly nine tenths detected once. The material sequenced was peripheral blood. Source of these receptors: a woman between 50 and 59 years old with active COVID-19. The CDR3 runs from the conserved cysteine through the conserved F or W. D genes are given only for firm matches. A row's size may be missing; if present it is once, few, many or a size class.

abundance | j_gene | d_gene | v_gene | CDR3aa | CDR3nt
NA | TRBJ1-2 | NA | TRBV19 | CASSIGDRSGYTF | TGTGCCAGTAGTATAGGAGACAGGAGTGGCTACACCTTC
NA | TRBJ1-2 | NA | TRBV19 | CASSIRRGGLANYGYTF | TGTGCCAGTAGTATTCGCAGGGGCGGGCTGGCTAACTATGGCTACACCTTC
NA | TRBJ2-2 | TRBD2 | TRBV2 | CASSDYGGGNTGELFF | TGTGCCAGCAGTGACTATGGGGGGGGTAACACCGGGGAGCTGTTTTTT
NA | TRBJ1-6 | TRBD1 | TRBV7-6 | CASSPTSGQGSNSPLHF | TGTGCCAGCAGCCCTACCTCGGGACAGGGATCCAATTCACCCCTCCACTTT
NA | TRBJ2-1 | NA | TRBV5-1 | CASSLSGEDYNEQFF | TGCGCCAGCAGCTTGTCGGGAGAAGACTACAATGAGCAGTTCTTC
once | TRBJ1-5 | NA | TRBV27 | CASSLTSEPQHF | TGTGCCAGCAGTTTAACGAGTGAGCCCCAGCATTTT
NA | TRBJ2-3 | NA | TRBV3-1/TRBV3-2 | CASTRRGGDTQYF | TGTGCCAGCACGCGGAGGGGGGGAGATACGCAGTATTTT
NA | TRBJ2-2 | NA | TRBV5-6 | CASSFSGVNTGELFF | TGTGCCAGCAGCTTTTCCGGGGTGAACACCGGGGAGCTGTTTTTT
NA | TRBJ2-7 | TRBD2 | TRBV6-2/TRBV6-3 | CASSESSGGTYEQYF | TGTGCCAGCAGCGAATCTAGCGGGGGAACCTACGAGCAGTACTTC
NA | TRBJ2-7 | NA | TRBV9 | CASSASAGLGYEQYF | TGTGCCAGCAGCGCCTCGGCGGGGTTGGGGTACGAGCAGTACTTC
NA | TRBJ1-1 | NA | TRBV7-2 | CASSRRVATEAFF | TGTGCCAGCAGCCGCAGGGTGGCCACTGAAGCTTTCTTT
few | TRBJ2-4 | TRBD1 | TRBV29-1 | CSVEARGPRRNIQYF | TGCAGCGTTGAAGCAAGGGGGCCACGTAGAAACATTCAGTACTTC
NA | TRBJ2-7 | NA | TRBV3-1/TRBV3-2 | CASTPTGRGMPGEQYF | TGTGCCAGTACGCCGACGGGGCGGGGTATGCCTGGAGAGCAGTACTTC
few | TRBJ2-7 | TRBD1 | TRBV2 | CASKDRVSYEQYF | TGTGCCAGCAAGGACAGGGTTTCCTACGAGCAGTACTTC
few | TRBJ1-2 | TRBD1 | TRBV19 | CASSPPGQGAVGYTF | TGTGCCAGTAGTCCGCCGGGACAGGGGGCGGTGGGCTACACCTTC
NA | TRBJ1-1 | NA | TRBV9 | CASSVGNRNTEAFF | TGTGCCAGCAGCGTAGGCAACAGAAACACTGAAGCTTTCTTT
NA | TRBJ2-1 | TRBD2 | TRBV3-1/TRBV3-2 | CASSAGLAGVGNEQFF | TGTGCCAGCAGCGCGGGACTAGCGGGAGTTGGAAATGAGCAGTTCTTC
NA | TRBJ1-1 | NA | TRBV5-1 | CASQAGDANTEAFF | TGCGCCAGCCAGGCGGGGGACGCGAACACTGAAGCTTTCTTT
NA | TRBJ2-5 | NA | TRBV4-2 | CASSQEVGRGAQYF | TGTGCCAGCAGCCAAGAAGTGGGTCGCGGGGCCCAGTACTTC
NA | TRBJ2-2 | NA | TRBV12-3/TRBV12-4 | CASTLTGELFF | TGTGCCAGCACCTTGACCGGGGAGCTGTTTTTT
NA | TRBJ2-7 | NA | TRBV28 | CASSLGTGIQSYEQYF | TGTGCCAGCAGTTTAGGTACGGGGATTCAATCCTACGAGCAGTACTTC
NA | TRBJ2-1 | TRBD2 | TRBV28 | CASSLLLAGGGRRSYNEQFF | TGTGCCAGCAGTTTATTATTAGCGGGAGGGGGTAGAAGGTCCTACAATGAGCAGTTCTTC
NA | TRBJ1-4 | TRBD1 | TRBV19 | CASTETGGRNEKLFF | TGTGCCAGTACCGAAACAGGGGGCAGGAATGAAAAACTGTTTTTT
few | TRBJ1-5 | NA | TRBV7-6 | CASSLVPGGSNQPQHF | TGTGCCAGCAGCTTAGTCCCGGGGGGTAGCAATCAGCCCCAGCATTTT
NA | TRBJ1-2 | NA | TRBV30 | CAWRQGRYGYTF | TGTGCCTGGAGGCAGGGGCGATATGGCTACACCTTC
NA | TRBJ1-2 | TRBD1 | TRBV7-8 | CASSIIPGTGIYGYTF | TGTGCCAGCAGCATCATTCCCGGGACAGGGATTTATGGCTACACCTTC
NA | TRBJ2-3 | TRBD2 | TRBV30 | CAWMGLAGGGRSADTQYF | TGTGCCTGGATGGGGCTAGCGGGAGGTGGCAGGTCTGCAGATACGCAGTATTTT
NA | TRBJ1-2 | TRBD1 | TRBV19 | CASSIGTGAPYGYTF | TGTGCCAGTAGTATAGGGACAGGGGCGCCCTATGGCTACACCTTC
NA | TRBJ1-1 | NA | TRBV7-7 | CASSTGVNTEAFF | TGTGCCAGCAGCACAGGCGTTAACACTGAAGCTTTCTTT